This TCR beta chain was sequenced in a study of memory CD4+ T cells and cytomegalovirus serostatus. Study background: Healthy Belgian adult donors included roughly ten CMV-positive and fewer than 25 CMV-negative people. Findings of the study overall: The CMV-associated TCR signature appears largely within the CD4+ memory repertoire. About 40% of the roughly 150 known CMV-associated TCRbeta sequences appeared in CD4+ memory.

The sort gate was single viable CD3+CD4+CD8-CD45RO+ cells for memory CD4+ T cells. Authors' methods: After removing out-of-frame reads, 2 million to 2.5 million distinct TCRbeta sequences remained. Only in-frame clones appear in the TCRdb table, and some are missing; sequencing was by immunoSEQ multiplex PCR. Clone size and V and J calls were adopted from that table, with D and trimming inferred from the DNA. Seen here are tens of thousands of clones, about 70% observed once, and the top ten hold about 4.5%. On this clone: Antigen unknown.

CDR1 and CDR2 (germline): LNHNV, YYDKDF (reference sequence). This CDR3 spans 14 amino acids. Trimming shortened V by 3 bases and J by 2 bases, and 9 bases separated the two germline ends. The J gene is TRBJ2-3, the V gene TRBV15; D is ambiguous. This TCR came from an adult in good health and CMV-seropositive. The sequenced material came from memory CD4+ T cells from blood. CDR3 nucleotide sequence: TGTGCCACCAGCAGTCCCCGGGCCACAGATACGCAGTATTTT. Amino acids: CATSSPRATDTQYF.